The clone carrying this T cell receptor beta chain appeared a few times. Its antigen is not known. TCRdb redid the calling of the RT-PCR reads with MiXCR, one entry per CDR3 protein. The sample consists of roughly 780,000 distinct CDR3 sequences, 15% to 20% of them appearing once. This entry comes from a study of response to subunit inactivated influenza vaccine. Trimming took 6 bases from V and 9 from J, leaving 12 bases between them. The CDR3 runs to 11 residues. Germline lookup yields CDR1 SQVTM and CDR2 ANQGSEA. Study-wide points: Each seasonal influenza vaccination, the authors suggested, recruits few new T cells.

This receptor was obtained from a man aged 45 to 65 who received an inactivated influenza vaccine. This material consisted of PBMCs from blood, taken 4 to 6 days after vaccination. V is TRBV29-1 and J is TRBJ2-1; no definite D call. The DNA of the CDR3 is TGCAGCGTCCTCCTAGGGATTGAGCAGTTCTTC. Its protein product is CSVLLGIEQFF.